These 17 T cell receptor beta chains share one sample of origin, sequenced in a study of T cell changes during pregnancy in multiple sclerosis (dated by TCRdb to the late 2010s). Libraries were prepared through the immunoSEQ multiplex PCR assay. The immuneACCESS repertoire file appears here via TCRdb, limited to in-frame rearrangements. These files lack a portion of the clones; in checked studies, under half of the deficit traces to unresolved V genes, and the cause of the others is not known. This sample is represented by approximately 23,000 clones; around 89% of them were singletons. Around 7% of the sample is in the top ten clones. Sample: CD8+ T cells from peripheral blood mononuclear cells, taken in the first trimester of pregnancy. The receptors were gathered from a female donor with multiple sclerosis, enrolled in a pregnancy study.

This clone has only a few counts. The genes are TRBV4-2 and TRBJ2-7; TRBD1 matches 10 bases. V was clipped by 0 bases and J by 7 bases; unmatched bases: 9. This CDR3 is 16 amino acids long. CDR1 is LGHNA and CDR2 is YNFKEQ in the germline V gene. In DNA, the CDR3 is TGTGCCAGCAGCCAAGATGAGGGGACAGGGGATAAAGAGCAGTACTTC. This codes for CASSQDEGTGDKEQYF.

The CDR3 DNA reads as TGTGCCAGCAGTTTATCCTTGACAGGGGGCCCCTACGAGCAGTACTTC. It specifies CASSLSLTGGPYEQYF. The chain uses TRBV27 and TRBJ2-7, with 10 bases matching TRBD1. This CDR3 has 16 amino acids. Germline V gene sequence: CDR1 MNHEY, CDR2 SMNVEV (reference sequence). V was pared by 0 bases and J by 2 bases, with 4 bases of the junction left unmatched.

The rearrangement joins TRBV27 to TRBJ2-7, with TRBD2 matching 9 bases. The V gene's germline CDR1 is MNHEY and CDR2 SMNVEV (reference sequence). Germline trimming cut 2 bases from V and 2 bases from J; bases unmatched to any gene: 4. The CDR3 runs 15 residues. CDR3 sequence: CASSLRASGTYEQYF. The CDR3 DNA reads TGTGCCAGCAGTTTAAGGGCTAGCGGGACCTACGAGCAGTACTTC.

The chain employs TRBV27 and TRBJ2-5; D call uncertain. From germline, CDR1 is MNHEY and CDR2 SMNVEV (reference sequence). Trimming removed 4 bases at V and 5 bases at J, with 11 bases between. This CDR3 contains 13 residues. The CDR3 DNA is TGTGCCAGCAGTTCGGCCCTCAGGGAGACCCAGTACTTC. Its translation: CASSSALRETQYF.

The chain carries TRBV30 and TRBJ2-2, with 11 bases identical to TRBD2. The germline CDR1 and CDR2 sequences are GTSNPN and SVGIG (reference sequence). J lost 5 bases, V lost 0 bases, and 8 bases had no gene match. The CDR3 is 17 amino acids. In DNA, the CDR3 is TGTGCCTGGAGTGTACATAGACTAGCGGGACTAACCGGGGAGCTGTTTTTT. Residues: CAWSVHRLAGLTGELFF.

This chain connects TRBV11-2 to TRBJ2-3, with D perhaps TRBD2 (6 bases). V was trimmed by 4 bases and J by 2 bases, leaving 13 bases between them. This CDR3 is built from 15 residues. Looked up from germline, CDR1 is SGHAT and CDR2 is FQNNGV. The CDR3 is CASSSGTFLTDTQYF. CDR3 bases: TGTGCCAGCAGCTCAGGGACTTTCCTCACAGATACGCAGTATTTT.

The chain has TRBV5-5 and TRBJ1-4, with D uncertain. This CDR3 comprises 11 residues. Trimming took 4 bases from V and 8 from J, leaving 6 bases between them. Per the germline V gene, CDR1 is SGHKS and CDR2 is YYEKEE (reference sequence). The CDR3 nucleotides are TGTGCCAGCAGCGACAAAGAAAAACTGTTTTTT. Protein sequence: CASSDKEKLFF.

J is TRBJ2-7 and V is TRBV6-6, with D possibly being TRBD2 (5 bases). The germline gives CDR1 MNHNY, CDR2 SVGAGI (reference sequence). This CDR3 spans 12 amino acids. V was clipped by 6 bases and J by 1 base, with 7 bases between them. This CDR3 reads CASRGVSYEQYF. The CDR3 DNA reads TGTGCCAGCAGGGGAGTTTCCTACGAGCAGTACTTC.

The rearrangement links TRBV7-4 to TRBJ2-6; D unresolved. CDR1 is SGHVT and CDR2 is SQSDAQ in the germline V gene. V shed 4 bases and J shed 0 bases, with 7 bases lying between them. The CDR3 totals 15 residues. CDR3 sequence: CASSSHFSGANVLTF. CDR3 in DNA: TGTGCCAGCAGCTCCCATTTCTCTGGGGCCAACGTCCTGACTTTC.

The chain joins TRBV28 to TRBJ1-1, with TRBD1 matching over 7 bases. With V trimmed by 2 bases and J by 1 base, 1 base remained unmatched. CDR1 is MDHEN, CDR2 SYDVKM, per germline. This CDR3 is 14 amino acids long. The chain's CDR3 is CASSLRGRNTEAFF. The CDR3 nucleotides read TGTGCCAGCAGTTTAAGGGGGCGGAACACTGAAGCTTTCTTT.

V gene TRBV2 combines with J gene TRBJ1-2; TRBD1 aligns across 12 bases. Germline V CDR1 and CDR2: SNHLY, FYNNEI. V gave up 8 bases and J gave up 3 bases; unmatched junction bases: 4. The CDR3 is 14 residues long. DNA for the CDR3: TGTGCCAGCGAGGGACAGGGGGCTTACTATGGCTACACCTTC. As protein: CASEGQGAYYGYTF.

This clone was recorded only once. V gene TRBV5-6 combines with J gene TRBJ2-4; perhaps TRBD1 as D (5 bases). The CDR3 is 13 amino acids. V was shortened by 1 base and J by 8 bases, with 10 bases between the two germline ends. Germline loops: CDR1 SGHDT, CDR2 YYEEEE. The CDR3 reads CASSLSRADIQYF. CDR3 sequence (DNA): TGTGCCAGCAGCTTGTCCAGGGCGGACATTCAGTACTTC.

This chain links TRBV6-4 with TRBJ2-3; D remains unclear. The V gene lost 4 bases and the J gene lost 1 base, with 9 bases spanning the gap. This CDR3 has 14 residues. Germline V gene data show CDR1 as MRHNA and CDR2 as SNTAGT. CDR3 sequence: CASSASPGTDTQYF. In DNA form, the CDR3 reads TGTGCCAGCAGTGCCTCCCCGGGCACAGATACGCAGTATTTT.

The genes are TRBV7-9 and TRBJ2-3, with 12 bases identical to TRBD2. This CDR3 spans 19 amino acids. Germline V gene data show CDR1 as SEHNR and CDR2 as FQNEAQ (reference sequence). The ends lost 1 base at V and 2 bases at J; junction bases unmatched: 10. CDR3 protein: CASSLGRLAGEWDTDTQYF. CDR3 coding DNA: TGTGCCAGCAGCTTAGGTCGACTAGCGGGAGAGTGGGACACAGATACGCAGTATTTT.

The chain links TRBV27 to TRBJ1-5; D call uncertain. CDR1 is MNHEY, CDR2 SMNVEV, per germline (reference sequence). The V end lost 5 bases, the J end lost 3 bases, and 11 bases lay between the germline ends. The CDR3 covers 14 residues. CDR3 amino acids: CASSPSSLNQPQHF. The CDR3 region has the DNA TGTGCCAGCAGTCCCTCCTCCCTCAATCAGCCCCAGCATTTT.

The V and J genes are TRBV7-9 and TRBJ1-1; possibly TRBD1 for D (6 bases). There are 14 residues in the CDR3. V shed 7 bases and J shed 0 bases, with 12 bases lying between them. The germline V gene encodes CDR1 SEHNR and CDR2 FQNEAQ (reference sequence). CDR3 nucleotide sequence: TGTGCCAGCACCGACAGGTCTTTGAACACTGAAGCTTTCTTT. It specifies CASTDRSLNTEAFF.

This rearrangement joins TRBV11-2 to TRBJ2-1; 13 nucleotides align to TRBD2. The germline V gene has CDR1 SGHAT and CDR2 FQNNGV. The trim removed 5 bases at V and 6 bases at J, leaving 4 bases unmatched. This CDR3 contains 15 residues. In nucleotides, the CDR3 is TGTGCCAGCAGCCCACTAGCGGGAGGGAGCAATGAGCAGTTCTTC. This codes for CASSPLAGGSNEQFF.